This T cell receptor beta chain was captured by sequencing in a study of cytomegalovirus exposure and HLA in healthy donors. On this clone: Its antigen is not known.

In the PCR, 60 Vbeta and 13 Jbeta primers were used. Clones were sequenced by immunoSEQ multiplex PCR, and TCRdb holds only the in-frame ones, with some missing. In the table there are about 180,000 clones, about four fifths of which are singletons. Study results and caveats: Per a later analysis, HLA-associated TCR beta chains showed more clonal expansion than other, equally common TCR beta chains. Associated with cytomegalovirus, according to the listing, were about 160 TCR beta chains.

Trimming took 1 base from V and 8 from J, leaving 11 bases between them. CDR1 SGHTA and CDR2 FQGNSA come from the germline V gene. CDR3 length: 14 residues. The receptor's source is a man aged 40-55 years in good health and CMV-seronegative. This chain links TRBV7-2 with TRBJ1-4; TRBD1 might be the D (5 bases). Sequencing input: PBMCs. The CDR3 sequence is CASSLGGQGEKLFF. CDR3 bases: TGTGCCAGCAGCTTAGGGGGCCAAGGAGAAAAACTGTTTTTT.